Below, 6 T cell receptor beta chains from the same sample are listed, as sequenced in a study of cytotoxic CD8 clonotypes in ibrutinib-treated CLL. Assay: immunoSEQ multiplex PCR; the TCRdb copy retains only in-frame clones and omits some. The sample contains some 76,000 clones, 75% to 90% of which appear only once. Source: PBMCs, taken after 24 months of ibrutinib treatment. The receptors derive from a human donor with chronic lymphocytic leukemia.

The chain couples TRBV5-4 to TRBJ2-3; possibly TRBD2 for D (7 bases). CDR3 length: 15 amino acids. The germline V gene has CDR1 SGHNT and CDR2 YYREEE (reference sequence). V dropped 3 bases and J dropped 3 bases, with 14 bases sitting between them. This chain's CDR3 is CASSWGGPLTDTQYF. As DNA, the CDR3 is TGTGCCAGCAGCTGGGGGGGCCCCCTGACAGATACGCAGTATTTT. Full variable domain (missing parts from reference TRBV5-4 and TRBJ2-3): ETGVTQSPTHLIKTRGQQVTLRCSSQSGHNTVSWYQQALGQGPQFIFQYYREEENGRGNFPPRFSGLQFPNYSSELNVNALELDDSALYLCASSWGGPLTDTQYFGPGTRLTVL.

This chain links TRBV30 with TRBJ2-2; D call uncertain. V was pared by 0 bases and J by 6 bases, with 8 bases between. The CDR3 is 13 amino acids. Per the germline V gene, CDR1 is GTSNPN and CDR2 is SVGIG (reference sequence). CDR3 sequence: CAWSVLASGELFF. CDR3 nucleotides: TGTGCCTGGAGTGTACTCGCCTCCGGGGAGCTGTTTTTT.

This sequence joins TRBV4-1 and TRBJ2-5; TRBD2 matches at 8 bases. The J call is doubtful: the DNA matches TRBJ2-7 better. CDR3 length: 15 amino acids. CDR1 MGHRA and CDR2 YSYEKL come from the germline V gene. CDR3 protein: CASSQSVAGTYEQYF. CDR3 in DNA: TGCGCCAGCAGCCAATCGGTAGCGGGAACCTACGAGCAGTACTTC.

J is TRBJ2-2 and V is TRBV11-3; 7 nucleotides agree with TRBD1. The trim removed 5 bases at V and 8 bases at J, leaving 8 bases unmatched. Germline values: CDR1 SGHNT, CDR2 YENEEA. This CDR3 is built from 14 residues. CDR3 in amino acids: CASSTGQDGGELFF. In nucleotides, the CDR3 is TGTGCCAGCAGCACCGGACAGGACGGAGGGGAGCTGTTTTTT. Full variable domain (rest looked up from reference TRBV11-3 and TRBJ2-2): EAGVVQSPRYKIIEKKQPVAFWCNPISGHNTLYWYLQNLGQGPELLIRYENEEAVDDSQLPKDRFSAERLKGVDSTLKIQPAELGDSAVYLCASSTGQDGGELFFGEGSRLTVL.

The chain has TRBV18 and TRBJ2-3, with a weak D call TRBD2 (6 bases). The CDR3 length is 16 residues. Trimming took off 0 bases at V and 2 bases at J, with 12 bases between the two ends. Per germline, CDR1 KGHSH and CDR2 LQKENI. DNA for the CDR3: TGTGCCAGCTCACCACCGGCGGGGCGCATCACAGATACGCAGTATTTT. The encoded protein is CASSPPAGRITDTQYF.

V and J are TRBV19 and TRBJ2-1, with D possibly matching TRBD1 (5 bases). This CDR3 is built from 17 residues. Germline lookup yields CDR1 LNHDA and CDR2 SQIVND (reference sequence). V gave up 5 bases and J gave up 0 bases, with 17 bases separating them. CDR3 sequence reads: CASSEQVRTVSYNEQFF. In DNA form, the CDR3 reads TGTGCCAGTAGTGAACAGGTCAGAACGGTCTCCTACAATGAGCAGTTCTTC.